Each of the 26 T cell receptor beta chains below was sequenced from the same sample in a study of shared clonotypes between healthy human individuals. Libraries were prepared by immunoSEQ multiplex PCR; TCRdb keeps only in-frame clonotypes and omits some of them. In the table there are millions of clones, 85% to 95% of which are singletons. Cells designated naive CD8 were CD45RO-negative and were positively selected for CCR7, with terminally differentiated effector memory CD45RA+ cells excluded. Source material: naive CD8+ T cells sorted from blood. These receptors all come from a man between 18 and 29 years old in good health.

The chain links TRBV7-3 to TRBJ2-1, with 10 positions matching TRBD2. From germline, CDR1 is SGHTA and CDR2 FQGTGA. V was clipped by 2 bases and J by 0 bases; unmatched bases: 16. The CDR3 runs 21 residues. The CDR3 DNA follows: TGTGCCAGCAGCTTAGGCCTAGCGGGGGCCTCACCTCATAGCTCCTACAATGAGCAGTTCTTC. Amino acids: CASSLGLAGASPHSSYNEQFF.

The chain joins TRBV28 to TRBJ1-1; possible D gene TRBD1, 5 bases. Germline V CDR1 and CDR2: MDHEN, SYDVKM. The ends were cut back, 6 bases at V and 3 bases at J, with 11 bases in the middle. This CDR3 has 13 residues. This CDR3 reads CASSPSGDTEAFF. DNA for the CDR3: TGTGCCAGCAGCCCCTCGGGGGACACTGAAGCTTTCTTT.

This chain uses TRBV4-1 with TRBJ2-5; D call uncertain. From germline, CDR1 is MGHRA and CDR2 YSYEKL. This CDR3 has 14 residues. V shed 4 bases and J shed 5 bases, with 14 bases lying between them. CDR3 protein: CASSPFAASETQYF. The CDR3 DNA reads TGCGCCAGCAGCCCATTCGCCGCCTCTGAGACCCAGTACTTC.

The chain carries TRBV5-4 and TRBJ1-1; D unclear. V dropped 3 bases and J dropped 5 bases, with 11 bases sitting between them. The CDR3 is made up of 13 amino acids. Germline CDR1 reads SGHNT; CDR2 reads YYREEE (reference sequence). The CDR3 DNA reads TGTGCCAGCAGCTACGGGCGGCTTACTGAAGCTTTCTTT. Its translation: CASSYGRLTEAFF.

The chain is built from TRBV19 and TRBJ2-7; the match to TRBD1 covers 9 bases. This CDR3 has 14 amino acids. The ends lost 5 bases at V and 2 bases at J; junction bases unmatched: 4. The germline gives CDR1 LNHDA, CDR2 SQIVND (reference sequence). CDR3 amino acids: CASSVDRGTYEQYF. The DNA for the CDR3 is TGTGCCAGTAGTGTGGACAGGGGAACCTACGAGCAGTACTTC.

The chain carries TRBV7-2 and TRBJ2-3; 8 nucleotides match TRBD1. CDR3 length: 15 residues. CDR1 SGHTA and CDR2 FQGNSA come from the germline V gene. V shed 1 base and J 9 bases; nucleotides not matched to a gene: 9. The CDR3 DNA reads as TGTGCCAGCAGCTTAGACTCCTATGGACAGGGAACGCAGTATTTT. This gives the protein CASSLDSYGQGTQYF.

J is TRBJ2-7 and V is TRBV6-1, with D tentatively TRBD2 (6 bases). Germline CDR1 and CDR2: MNHNS and SASEGT. Trimming took 1 base from V and 4 from J, leaving 11 bases between them. The CDR3 consists of 14 residues. CDR3 in amino acids: CASSEGWGRYEQYF. In DNA form, the CDR3 reads TGTGCCAGCAGTGAAGGATGGGGGAGGTACGAGCAGTACTTC.

With respect to this clone: Other DNA sequences within the sample encode an identical CDR3. This rearrangement joins TRBV27 to TRBJ2-7; 8 bases line up with TRBD1. This CDR3 is built from 15 residues. Germline trimming cut 2 bases from V and 0 bases from J; bases unmatched to any gene: 3. Germline V gene lookup returns CDR1 MNHEY and CDR2 SMNVEV (reference sequence). The CDR3 DNA reads as TGTGCCAGCAGTTTAGGACAGGGAGGCTCCTACGAGCAGTACTTC. Protein sequence: CASSLGQGGSYEQYF.

The chain couples TRBV19 to TRBJ2-2; D unresolved. V shed 6 bases and J shed 0 bases, with 11 bases lying between them. Germline values: CDR1 LNHDA, CDR2 SQIVND (reference sequence). This CDR3 has 15 residues. The CDR3 reads CASRELQSNTGELFF. The CDR3 DNA follows: TGTGCCAGTAGGGAATTACAATCGAACACCGGGGAGCTGTTTTTT.

Points on this clone: A read error may produce the germline difference seen at one junction end. Different DNA sequences within this sample yield the same CDR3. This rearrangement joins TRBV6-1 to TRBJ1-1; no firm D call. The germline V gene encodes CDR1 MNHNS and CDR2 SASEGT. This CDR3 has 13 residues. In DNA form, the CDR3 reads TGTGCCAGCAGCGAAGCCATGAACACTGAAGCTTTCTTT. This translates into CASSEAMNTEAFF.

The chain is built from TRBV6-1 and TRBJ2-5; 8 bases fit TRBD1. The germline V gene encodes CDR1 MNHNS and CDR2 SASEGT. The V and J ends lost 6 bases and 3 bases, in that order; junction bases with no gene match: 9. The length of the CDR3 is 15 residues. The DNA of the CDR3 is TGTGCCAGCAGCGATACTGGACAGGGAGAAGAGACCCAGTACTTC. It translates to CASSDTGQGEETQYF.

The V gene is TRBV6-5, the J gene TRBJ2-2; D is uncertain. The CDR3 spans 15 residues. Trimming cost V 2 bases and J 0 bases, with 7 bases left between them. Germline CDR1 reads MNHEY; CDR2 reads SVGAGI. CDR3: CASSYLFANTGELFF. For the CDR3, the DNA is TGTGCCAGCAGTTACCTATTTGCGAACACCGGGGAGCTGTTTTTT.

V usage is TRBV11-2 and J usage is TRBJ2-3; 12 positions agree with TRBD2. The CDR3 totals 17 residues. The V gene's germline CDR1 is SGHAT and CDR2 FQNNGV. The V gene end was trimmed by 0 bases and the J gene end by 4 bases; junction bases not matched to a gene: 5. Here the CDR3 reads CASSLETSGGQSDTQYF. Here the CDR3 DNA reads TGTGCCAGCAGCTTAGAGACTAGCGGGGGCCAGTCAGATACGCAGTATTTT.

V is TRBV5-1 and J is TRBJ2-7; D might be TRBD2 (6 bases). Germline CDR1 reads SGHRS; CDR2 reads YFSETQ. V lost 0 bases and J 0 bases, leaving 10 bases between the germline ends. The CDR3 length is 15 residues. CDR3 region: CASSLVGGLSYEQYF. CDR3 DNA sequence: TGCGCCAGCAGCTTGGTCGGGGGACTCTCCTACGAGCAGTACTTC. The variable domain in full, completed from reference TRBV5-1 and TRBJ2-7, reads KAGVTQTPRYLIKTRGQQVTLSCSPISGHRSVSWYQQTPGQGLQFLFEYFSETQRNKGNFPGRFSGRQFSNSRSEMNVSTLELGDSALYLCASSLVGGLSYEQYFGPGTRLTVT.

The chain combines TRBV9 with TRBJ2-1; 10 bases line up with TRBD2. The CDR3 length is 16 residues. From germline, CDR1 is SGDLS and CDR2 YYNGEE. With 0 bases clipped from V and 7 bases from J, the junction kept 7 bases outside the gene matches. As DNA, the CDR3 is TGTGCCAGCAGCGTAGCCCTGACAGCGGGGGGGAATGAGCAGTTCTTC. Protein product: CASSVALTAGGNEQFF.

CDR3 bases: TGCGCCAGCAGCCAAGAGGCCTCGGGACCCAGGGAAAAACTGTTTTTT. Translated, it gives CASSQEASGPREKLFF. The chain joins TRBV4-1 to TRBJ1-4, with D maybe TRBD1 (5 bases). The germline V and J ends were trimmed by 0 bases and 8 bases, with 16 bases remaining between them. The CDR3 sequence is 16 residues long. Germline CDR1 is MGHRA and CDR2 is YSYEKL.

The V call is TRBV6-6, the J call TRBJ1-1; D gene ambiguous. Germline V gives CDR1 MNHNY, CDR2 SVGAGI (reference sequence). V lost 10 bases, J lost 2 bases, and 11 bases lay in between. The CDR3 is made up of 12 amino acids. The CDR3 DNA follows: TGTGCCACCTCCCTTGGAAACACTGAAGCTTTCTTT. Amino acid sequence: CATSLGNTEAFF.

This chain links TRBV5-4 with TRBJ2-5; D call uncertain. The length of the CDR3 is 14 residues. V dropped 0 bases and J dropped 2 bases, with 8 bases sitting between them. CDR1 is SGHNT and CDR2 is YYREEE in the germline V gene (reference sequence). CDR3 sequence reads: CASSLVGPQETQYF. The DNA for the CDR3 is TGTGCCAGCAGCTTGGTTGGGCCGCAAGAGACCCAGTACTTC.

On this clone: This sample includes further DNA sequences coding for the same CDR3. J is TRBJ2-3 and V is TRBV9, with 9 nucleotides matching TRBD1. Germline CDR1 is SGDLS and CDR2 is YYNGEE. The length of the CDR3 is 15 residues. V shed 2 bases, J shed 1 base, and the junction held 2 bases outside the gene matches. CDR3 in amino acids: CASSVTGGGTDTQYF. DNA of the CDR3: TGTGCCAGCAGCGTCACAGGGGGCGGCACAGATACGCAGTATTTT.

The chain carries TRBV9 and TRBJ2-3; 10 bases fit TRBD1. Per the germline V gene, CDR1 is SGDLS and CDR2 is YYNGEE. The CDR3 totals 15 residues. The V and J ends lost 0 bases and 4 bases, in that order; junction bases with no gene match: 2. The CDR3 bases are TGTGCCAGCAGCGTAGAGGGGACAGGGGCAGATACGCAGTATTTT. This sequence encodes CASSVEGTGADTQYF.

The V call is TRBV9, the J call TRBJ2-1; 10 nucleotides agree with TRBD2. Losses at the gene ends were 0 bases for V and 1 base for J; bases not matched to a gene: 7. The CDR3 consists of 18 residues. The germline gives CDR1 SGDLS, CDR2 YYNGEE. The DNA of the CDR3 is TGTGCCAGCAGCGTAGAAGCGGGGGGGCCCTGGTCCTACAATGAGCAGTTCTTC. Protein: CASSVEAGGPWSYNEQFF.

The chain joins TRBV2 to TRBJ2-6; the D is unclear. The CDR3 consists of 18 residues. Trimming took off 10 bases at V and 2 bases at J, with 24 bases between the two ends. From germline, CDR1 is SNHLY and CDR2 FYNNEI. As DNA, the CDR3 is TGTGCCATAGGGTACTTTGAGGTTCTGAATACTGGGGCCAACGTCCTGACTTTC. Translation gives CAIGYFEVLNTGANVLTF.

This clone was detected only a few times. This chain uses TRBV28 with TRBJ2-7; 9 nucleotides line up with TRBD1. The CDR3 extends over 15 amino acids. V gave up 5 bases and J gave up 5 bases; unmatched junction bases: 10. Germline CDR1 and CDR2: MDHEN and SYDVKM. The CDR3 DNA sequence: TGTGCCAGCAGTAGGGCCGGGACAGGGTACAACGAGCAGTACTTC. This codes for CASSRAGTGYNEQYF.

The rearrangement links TRBV28 to TRBJ1-3; 8 nucleotides match TRBD1. Germline V lookup: CDR1 MDHEN, CDR2 SYDVKM. Losses at the gene ends were 6 bases for V and 0 bases for J; bases not matched to a gene: 4. The CDR3 spans 15 residues. The CDR3 is CASRPTGGSGNTIYF. As DNA, the CDR3 is TGTGCCAGCAGGCCCACAGGGGGCTCTGGAAACACCATATATTTT.

This clone showed up just a few times. The gene calls are TRBV10-3 and TRBJ2-2; D is tentatively TRBD1 or TRBD2 (5 bases each). The ends were cut back, 11 bases at V and 0 bases at J, with 16 bases in the middle. The CDR3 is 15 residues long. Germline V gene lookup returns CDR1 ENHRY and CDR2 SYGVKD. The CDR3 nucleotides are TGTGCCTCGCCCCCCCGGGACGCGAACACCGGGGAGCTGTTTTTT. Translated: CASPPRDANTGELFF.

CDR3 region: CAGLGVTGELFF. In DNA, the CDR3 is TGTGCCGGGCTGGGGGTCACCGGGGAGCTGTTTTTT. The V gene is TRBV6-6, the J gene TRBJ2-2; D is possibly TRBD1 or TRBD2 (5 bases each). Germline V CDR1 and CDR2: MNHNY, SVGAGI (reference sequence). This CDR3 has 12 amino acids. Between the trimmed V and J ends, which lost 11 bases and 4 bases, there was a span of 11 bases.